This T cell receptor beta chain derives from a study of blood T cell repertoires in COVID-19. Study in general: COVID-19 samples collected from the United States, Italy and Spain covered acute and convalescent phases.

Germline CDR1 MGHRA, CDR2 YSYEKL. The CDR3 length is 15 residues. Trimming cost V 0 bases and J 3 bases; bases outside gene matches: 1. Original handling: Using reference gene primer amplification, nucleated cell counts were estimated. Only in-frame clones appear in the TCRdb table, and some are missing; sequencing was by immunoSEQ multiplex PCR. D and trimming come from the DNA, and the V and J calls and clone size come from that table. The table has about 240,000 clones, around 85% seen once. Participants were aged 18 to 89 years from approximately 24 US areas. Cohorts were assigned according to the clinical history that participants reported.

Input material: PBMCs or T cells enriched from blood (not recorded which). J is TRBJ2-7 and V is TRBV4-1, with TRBD1 matching over 11 bases. The TCR sequence derives from a woman between 40 and 50 years old with acute COVID-19. Here the CDR3 reads CASSQEGTGGYEQYF. The CDR3 DNA reads as TGCGCCAGCAGCCAAGAAGGGACAGGGGGCTACGAGCAGTACTTC.